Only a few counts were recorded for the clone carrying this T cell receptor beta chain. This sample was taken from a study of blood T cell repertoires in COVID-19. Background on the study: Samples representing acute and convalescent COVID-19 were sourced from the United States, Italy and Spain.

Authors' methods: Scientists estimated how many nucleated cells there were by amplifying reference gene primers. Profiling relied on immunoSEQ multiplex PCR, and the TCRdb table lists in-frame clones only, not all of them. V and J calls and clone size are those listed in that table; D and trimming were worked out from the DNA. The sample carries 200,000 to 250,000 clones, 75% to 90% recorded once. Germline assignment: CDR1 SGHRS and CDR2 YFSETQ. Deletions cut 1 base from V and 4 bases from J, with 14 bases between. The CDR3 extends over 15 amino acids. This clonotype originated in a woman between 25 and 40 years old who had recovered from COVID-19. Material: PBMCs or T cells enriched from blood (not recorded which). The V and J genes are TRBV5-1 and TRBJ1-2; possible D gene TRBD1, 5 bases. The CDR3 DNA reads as TGCGCCAGCAGCTTGTGGGAGGGGACCACCTATGGCTACACCTTC. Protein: CASSLWEGTTYGYTF. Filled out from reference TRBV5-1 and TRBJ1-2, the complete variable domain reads KAGVTQTPRYLIKTRGQQVTLSCSPISGHRSVSWYQQTPGQGLQFLFEYFSETQRNKGNFPGRFSGRQFSNSRSEMNVSTLELGDSALYLCASSLWEGTTYGYTFGSGTRLTVV.